This is a list of T cell receptor beta chains from one sample in a study of T cell changes during pregnancy in multiple sclerosis. The protocol was immunoSEQ multiplex PCR, while the TCRdb copy is restricted to in-frame clones and leaves out a portion. This table has fewer than 50,000 clones, 90% to 95% appearing once. The source material was CD8+ T cells from peripheral blood mononuclear cells, sampled in the first trimester of pregnancy. Receptors were obtained from a female donor with multiple sclerosis, enrolled in a pregnancy study. Both conserved end residues are part of each CDR3. A D gene is named only where the DNA matches it firmly. Expanded clones are given a class, and other clones once, few, many or no size at all.

J | D | V | size | DNA | CDR3
TRBJ2-6 | - | TRBV9 | - | TGTGCCAGCAGCGAGCCGGTAACTATATCTGGGGCCAACGTCCTGACTTTC | CASSEPVTISGANVLTF
TRBJ2-1 | TRBD2 | TRBV27 | - | TGTGCCAGCAGTACTTCTAAGCGGGAGGGCCGGCGGGGGTGGTACAATGAGCAGTTCTTC | CASSTSKREGRRGWYNEQFF
TRBJ2-5 | - | TRBV9 | - | TGTGCCAGCAGCTCCTTGGGGGGAGGAGAGACCCAGTACTTC | CASSSLGGGETQYF
TRBJ2-3 | - | TRBV5-1 | - | TGCGCCAGCAGCTTGGAGGTAGCAGGCACAGATACGCAGTATTTT | CASSLEVAGTDTQYF
TRBJ2-1 | TRBD2 | TRBV7-9 | - | TGTGCCAGCAGCCCGGCCCGGGGGGACCTCAATGAGCAGTTCTTC | CASSPARGDLNEQFF
TRBJ2-7 | - | TRBV11-2 | once | TGTGCCAGCAGCTTCCTCTACGAGCAGTACTTC | CASSFLYEQYF
TRBJ2-1 | - | TRBV6-4 | - | TGTGCCAGCAGTTTAAGTGGAGGGTCGCACAATGAGCAGTTCTTC | CASSLSGGSHNEQFF
TRBJ2-5 | - | TRBV19 | - | TGTGCCAGTAGTATCTTCTGGGCGGGGGCCGTAGAGACCCAGTACTTC | CASSIFWAGAVETQYF
TRBJ1-2 | TRBD1 | TRBV7-6 | once | TGTGCCAGCAAAACGCAGGGGGCGGAAGGCTACACCTTC | CASKTQGAEGYTF
TRBJ2-7 | TRBD1 | TRBV7-2 | once | TGTGCCAGCAGCTTAAACCTAGGACAGGTGGACTACGAGCAGTACTTC | CASSLNLGQVDYEQYF
TRBJ2-7 | - | TRBV5-1 | - | TGCGCCAGCAGCTTGGAGGTCCTGGACATCGGCTACGAGCAGTACTTC | CASSLEVLDIGYEQYF
TRBJ1-1 | - | TRBV5-4 | - | TGTGCCAGCAGCTTAGGGGAGGAGACTGAAGCTTTCTTT | CASSLGEETEAFF
TRBJ1-1 | - | TRBV30 | once | TGTGCCTGGAGTGTACGCGGGCCCGTGAACACTGAAGCTTTCTTT | CAWSVRGPVNTEAFF
TRBJ2-7 | TRBD2 | TRBV10-3 | - | TGTGCCATCAGAACTAGCGGGACCTACGAGCAGTACTTC | CAIRTSGTYEQYF
TRBJ2-2 | - | TRBV7-3 | - | TGTGCCAGCAGCTTACGGCTAGCGAACACCGGGGAGCTGTTTTTT | CASSLRLANTGELFF
TRBJ2-7 | TRBD1 | TRBV6-1 | - | TGTGCCAGCAGACAGGGGGCCTACGAGCAGTACTTC | CASRQGAYEQYF
TRBJ2-7 | - | TRBV4-3 | - | TGCGCCAGCAGCCAAGCTGTAGTCTCCTACGAGCAGTACTTC | CASSQAVVSYEQYF
TRBJ2-3 | TRBD1 | TRBV27 | - | TGTGCCAGCAGCCCTCGACAGGGGACAGATACGCAGTATTTT | CASSPRQGTDTQYF
TRBJ1-4 | - | TRBV6-5 | - | TGTGCCAGCAACCCCTTTTCGGGGTCCAATGAAAAACTGTTTTTT | CASNPFSGSNEKLFF
TRBJ2-3 | - | TRBV6-5 | - | TGTGCCAGCAGTTACCAGGACACAGATACGCAGTATTTT | CASSYQDTDTQYF
TRBJ2-3 | TRBD2 | TRBV27 | - | TGTGCCAGCAGTTGGGTAGCGGGGGGGCGGCAAAATACGCAGTATTTT | CASSWVAGGRQNTQYF
TRBJ2-1 | TRBD2 | TRBV7-9 | - | TGTGCCAGCAGCTTAGGCGGGAGATCCTACAATGAGCAGTTCTTC | CASSLGGRSYNEQFF
TRBJ2-7 | - | TRBV19 | medium-sized | TGTGCCAGTAGTTGGGAGACCGCCTACCTCCGGGACTCCTACGAGCAGTACTTC | CASSWETAYLRDSYEQYF
TRBJ2-5 | TRBD2 | TRBV27 | - | TGTGCCAGCAGCCCTCCCTCAGCGGGAAGACAAGAGACCCAGTACTTC | CASSPPSAGRQETQYF
TRBJ2-7 | TRBD2 | TRBV4-1 | - | TGCGCCAGCAGCCCGATTGGAGCGGGAGGGCCAATCTACGAGCAGTACTTC | CASSPIGAGGPIYEQYF
TRBJ2-2 | TRBD2 | TRBV2 | - | TGTGCCAGCAGTGACGGGCTAGCGGGTGCTACCGGGGAGCTGTTTTTT | CASSDGLAGATGELFF
TRBJ2-7 | - | TRBV10-1 | - | TGCGCCAGCAGTCCGGGACAAGCCTACGAGCAGTACTTC | CASSPGQAYEQYF
TRBJ2-7 | - | TRBV7-6 | - | TGTGCCAGCAGCGCCTCGGCAGGATTGTACTACGAGCAGTACTTC | CASSASAGLYYEQYF
TRBJ2-1 | TRBD2 | TRBV5-4 | - | TGTGCCAGCAGCTTCGGACTAGCGGGGGGCTACAATGAGCAGTTCTTC | CASSFGLAGGYNEQFF
TRBJ1-2 | - | TRBV7-9 | - | TGTGCCAGCAGCCCAAACTTCGTTGGCTACACCTTC | CASSPNFVGYTF
TRBJ2-1 | TRBD1 | TRBV28 | - | TGTGCCAGCAGTTGGGGACAGTACAATGAGCAGTTCTTC | CASSWGQYNEQFF
TRBJ2-7 | - | TRBV2 | - | TGTGCCAGCCGAGTAGCTGATCACTACGAGCAGTACTTC | CASRVADHYEQYF
TRBJ2-2 | TRBD1 | TRBV7-3 | - | TGTGCCAGCAGCTCCACAGGGGGCAACACCGGGGAGCTGTTTTTT | CASSSTGGNTGELFF